The text below deals with one T cell receptor beta chain. The sample belongs to a study of blood T cell repertoires in COVID-19. Study at large: The origin of the acute and convalescent COVID-19 samples was the United States, Italy and Spain. From T cells, B-cell-depleted T cells, or PBMCs came the material, which was cDNA or gDNA.

Authors' processing steps: For nucleated cells, counts were estimated from reference gene primer amplification. Clones were read by immunoSEQ multiplex PCR, and TCRdb kept only the in-frame ones, dropping some. V and J calls plus clone size are reproduced from that table; the DNA served to infer D and trimming. Of 110,000 to 150,000 clones listed, around 81% are singletons. V dropped 2 bases and J dropped 3 bases, with 8 bases sitting between them. The V gene's germline CDR1 is SGHNT and CDR2 YYREEE (reference sequence). The CDR3 consists of 13 residues. The V call is TRBV5-4, the J call TRBJ1-2, with unresolved D. The receptor's source is a woman aged 45-59 years with acute or convalescent COVID-19. The sequencing input was peripheral blood. The CDR3 sequence: CASSFGADYGYTF. The CDR3 region has the DNA TGTGCCAGCAGCTTCGGCGCGGACTATGGCTACACCTTC. Full variable domain (rest looked up from reference TRBV5-4 and TRBJ1-2): ETGVTQSPTHLIKTRGQQVTLRCSSQSGHNTVSWYQQALGQGPQFIFQYYREEENGRGNFPPRFSGLQFPNYSSELNVNALELDDSALYLCASSFGADYGYTFGSGTRLTVV.